This T cell receptor (beta chain) was found in a study of cytomegalovirus exposure and HLA in healthy donors. Overall study: Within an early data release were approximately 85 million unique TCRs drawn from HLA-typed donors.

13 Jbeta primers and 60 Vbeta primers were used for the PCR. Clones were read by immunoSEQ multiplex PCR, and TCRdb kept only the in-frame ones, dropping some. The repertoire holds roughly 180,000 clones, with 75% to 85% as singletons. Study-wide findings and caveats: Serostatus for CMV was the only available immune exposure information.

Germline CDR1 and CDR2: ENHRY and SYGVKD. The V gene lost 4 bases and the J gene lost 1 base, with 16 bases spanning the gap. This CDR3 is built from 16 residues. On this clone itself: Its antigen is currently unknown.

The chain recombines TRBV10-3 with TRBJ1-2; D gene uncertain. This TCR derives from a female donor in good health and CMV-seronegative. Specimen: PBMCs. For the CDR3, the DNA is TGTGCCATCAGTGTGATACAGACCGGGGTTAACTATGGCTACACCTTC. Its protein is CAISVIQTGVNYGYTF.